The 10 T cell receptor beta chains in this list originate from one sample, sequenced in a study of human T cells and chemical hapten exposure. Documented time point: patch test 2, 6 weeks after DPC sensitization. Sample treatment: therapeutic diphenylcyclopropenone sensitization with weekly scalp DPC. MiXCR, run by TCRdb on the RACE reads, gives a single entry per CDR3 protein. The sample includes some 80,000 distinct CDR3 sequences, roughly a tenth of them seen just once. The material sequenced was whole blood, taken in connection with sensitization to the hapten diphenylcyclopropenone (DPC). These receptors came from a woman aged 25 to 39 with alopecia areata. Some clones in this sample may be carry-over from other donors' samples.

The chain links TRBV24-1 to TRBJ2-2; no clear D. Germline V CDR1 and CDR2: KGHDR, SFDVKD. The CDR3 totals 14 residues. V was cut by 8 bases and J by 6 bases, with 15 bases left in between. The CDR3 DNA reads TGTGCCACCAAAAAGGGTGGTGAATCCGGGGAGCTGTTTTTT. Translated, it gives CATKKGGESGELFF.

This clonotype was found many times. CDR3 sequence (DNA): TGTGCCAGCAGCATTTTCCAAGGGGCAATATCAAATACGCAGTATTTT. Its translation is CASSIFQGAISNTQYF. The chain combines TRBV7-8 with TRBJ2-3, with D perhaps matching TRBD1 (5 bases). The CDR3 is 16 residues long. The V and J ends lost 5 bases and 7 bases respectively, with 22 bases between them. CDR1 is SGHVS and CDR2 is FQNEAQ in the germline V gene.

This chain uses TRBV27 with TRBJ2-1; maybe TRBD2 (7 bases). Germline values: CDR1 MNHEY, CDR2 SMNVEV (reference sequence). There are 15 residues in the CDR3. V lost 2 bases, J lost 9 bases, and 17 bases lay in between. The CDR3 here is CASSLIAGARGEQFF. CDR3 bases: TGTGCCAGCAGTTTAATAGCGGGCGCCAGGGGTGAGCAGTTCTTC.

The chain carries TRBV9 and TRBJ1-3, with D tentatively TRBD1 (5 bases). The V gene's germline CDR1 is SGDLS and CDR2 YYNGEE. The CDR3 length is 17 residues. V lost 0 bases and J 0 bases, leaving 13 bases between the germline ends. CDR3 DNA: TGTGCCAGCAGCGTAGCGGCAGGGCCGAGCTCTGGAAACACCATATATTTT. This sequence encodes CASSVAAGPSSGNTIYF.

This clonotype was observed a handful of times. The chain couples TRBV9 to TRBJ1-2; D ambiguous. The V end lost 3 bases, the J end lost 2 bases, and 11 bases lay between the germline ends. CDR3 size: 14 residues. Germline CDR1 is SGDLS and CDR2 is YYNGEE. In nucleotides, the CDR3 is TGTGCCAGCAGCGCTCAGACCACGAACTATGGCTACACCTTC. This gives the protein CASSAQTTNYGYTF.

This clonotype occurred many times. The rearrangement uses TRBV5-1 and TRBJ2-7; 9 positions match TRBD1. Germline trimming cut 7 bases from V and 0 bases from J; bases unmatched to any gene: 5. Germline CDR1 SGHRS, CDR2 YFSETQ. This CDR3 has 14 amino acids. CDR3 coding DNA: TGCGCCAGCCAAGGACAGGGGAGCTCCTACGAGCAGTACTTC. Translation: CASQGQGSSYEQYF.

Ten or more counts support this clonotype. The chain employs TRBV6-5 and TRBJ2-7; D unclear. The V gene lost 6 bases and the J gene lost 1 base, with 13 bases spanning the gap. The CDR3 is 14 amino acids. CDR1 and CDR2 (germline): MNHEY, SVGAGI. The chain's CDR3 is CASRFDGPSYEQYF. As DNA, the CDR3 is TGTGCCAGCAGGTTCGATGGGCCTTCCTACGAGCAGTACTTC.

This clonotype came up many times. J is TRBJ1-1 and V is TRBV30; weak D call: TRBD1 (6 bases). V lost 3 bases to trimming and J lost 0 bases, with 11 bases between them. CDR1 and CDR2 from the germline V gene are GTSNPN and SVGIG (reference sequence). The CDR3 loop spans 14 amino acids. CDR3 in DNA: TGTGCCTGGAGAACAGGGTTTATGAACACTGAAGCTTTCTTT. The encoded protein is CAWRTGFMNTEAFF.

This clonotype was counted at least ten times. The chain combines TRBV4-3 with TRBJ2-7; 8 bases are a match to TRBD1. Trimming cost V 2 bases and J 7 bases; bases outside gene matches: 7. The germline V gene has CDR1 LGHNA and CDR2 YSLEER. This CDR3 comprises 14 residues. CDR3 loop: CASSQLQGEGEQYF. The CDR3 bases are TGCGCCAGCAGCCAATTACAGGGGGAAGGAGAGCAGTACTTC.

The chain links TRBV5-1 to TRBJ1-5, with TRBD1 identical over 8 bases. The CDR3 is 14 residues long. The germline V gene encodes CDR1 SGHRS and CDR2 YFSETQ. J was trimmed by 5 bases and V by 0 bases; bases with no gene match: 1. Written as DNA, the CDR3 is TGCGCCAGCAGCTTGGACAGGGGGGATCAGCCCCAGCATTTT. It is translated as CASSLDRGDQPQHF.